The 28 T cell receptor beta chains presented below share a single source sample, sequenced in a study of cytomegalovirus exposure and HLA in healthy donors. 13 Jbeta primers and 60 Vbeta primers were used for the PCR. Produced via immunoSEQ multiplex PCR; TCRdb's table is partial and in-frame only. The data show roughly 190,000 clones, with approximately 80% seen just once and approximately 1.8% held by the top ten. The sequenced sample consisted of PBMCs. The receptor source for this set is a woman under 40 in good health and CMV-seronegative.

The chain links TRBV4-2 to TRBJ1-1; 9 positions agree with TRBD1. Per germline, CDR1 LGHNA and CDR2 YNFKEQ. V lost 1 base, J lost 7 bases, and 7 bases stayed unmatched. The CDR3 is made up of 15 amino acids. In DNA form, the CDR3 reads TGTGCCAGCAGCCAAGGAACAGGGGGCTTCAGTGAAGCTTTCTTT. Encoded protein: CASSQGTGGFSEAFF.

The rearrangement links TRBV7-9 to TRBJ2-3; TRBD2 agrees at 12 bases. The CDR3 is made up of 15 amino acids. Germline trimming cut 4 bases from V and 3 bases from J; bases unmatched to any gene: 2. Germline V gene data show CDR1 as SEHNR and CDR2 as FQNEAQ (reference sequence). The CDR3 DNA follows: TGTGCCAGCAGCTCGACTAGCGGGGGAACAGATACGCAGTATTTT. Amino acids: CASSSTSGGTDTQYF.

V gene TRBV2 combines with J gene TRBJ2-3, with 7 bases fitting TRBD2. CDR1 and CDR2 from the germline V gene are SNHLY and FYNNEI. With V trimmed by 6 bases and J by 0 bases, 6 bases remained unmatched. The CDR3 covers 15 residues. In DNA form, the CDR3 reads TGTGCCAGCAGCGGGACTACCCAAAGCACAGATACGCAGTATTTT. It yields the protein CASSGTTQSTDTQYF.

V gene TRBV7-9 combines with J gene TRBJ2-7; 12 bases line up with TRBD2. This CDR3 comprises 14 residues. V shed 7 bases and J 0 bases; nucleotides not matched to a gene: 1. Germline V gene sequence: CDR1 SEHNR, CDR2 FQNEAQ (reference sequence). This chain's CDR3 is CASKTSGSSYEQYF. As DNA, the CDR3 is TGTGCCAGCAAGACTAGCGGGAGCTCCTACGAGCAGTACTTC.

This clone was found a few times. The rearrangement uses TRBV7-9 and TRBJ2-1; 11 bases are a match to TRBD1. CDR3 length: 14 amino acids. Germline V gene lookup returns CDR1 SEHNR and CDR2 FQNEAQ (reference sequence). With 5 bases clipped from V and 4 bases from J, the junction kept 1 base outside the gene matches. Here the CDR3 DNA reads TGTGCCAGCAGCCGGGACAGGGGGTACAATGAGCAGTTCTTC. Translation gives CASSRDRGYNEQFF.

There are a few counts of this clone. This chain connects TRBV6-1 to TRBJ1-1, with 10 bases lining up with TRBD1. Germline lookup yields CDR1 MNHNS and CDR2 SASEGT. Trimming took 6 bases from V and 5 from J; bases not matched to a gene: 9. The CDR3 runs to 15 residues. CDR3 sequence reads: CASRGDRGRVTEAFF. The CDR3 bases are TGTGCCAGCAGGGGAGACAGGGGGCGCGTTACTGAAGCTTTCTTT.

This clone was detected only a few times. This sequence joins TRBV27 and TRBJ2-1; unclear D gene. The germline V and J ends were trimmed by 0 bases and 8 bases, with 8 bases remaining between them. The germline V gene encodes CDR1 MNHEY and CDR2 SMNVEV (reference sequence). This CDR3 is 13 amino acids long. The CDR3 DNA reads TGTGCCAGCAGTTTATCTCCCCTCTATGAGCAGTTCTTC. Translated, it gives CASSLSPLYEQFF.

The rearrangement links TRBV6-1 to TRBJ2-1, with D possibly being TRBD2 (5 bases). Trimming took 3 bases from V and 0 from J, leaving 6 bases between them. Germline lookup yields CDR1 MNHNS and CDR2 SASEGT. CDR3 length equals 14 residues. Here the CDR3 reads CASSERVSYNEQFF. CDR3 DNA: TGTGCCAGCAGTGAGCGGGTCTCCTACAATGAGCAGTTCTTC.

CDR3 in DNA: TGCGCCAGCAGCTTCACCCGGGGATCCTACGAGCAGTACTTC. Protein: CASSFTRGSYEQYF. V usage is TRBV5-1 and J usage is TRBJ2-7; perhaps TRBD2 as D (5 bases). Trimming pared 2 bases from V and 1 base from J, leaving 10 bases between. The CDR3 loop spans 14 amino acids. The germline CDR1 and CDR2 sequences are SGHRS and YFSETQ.

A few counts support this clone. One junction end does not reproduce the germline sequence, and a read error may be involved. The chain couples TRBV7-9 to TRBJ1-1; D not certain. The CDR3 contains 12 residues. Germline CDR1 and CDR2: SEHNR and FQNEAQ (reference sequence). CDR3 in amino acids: CSSSLSEIEAFF. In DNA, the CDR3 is TGTTCCAGCAGCTTGTCGGAGATTGAAGCTTTCTTT.

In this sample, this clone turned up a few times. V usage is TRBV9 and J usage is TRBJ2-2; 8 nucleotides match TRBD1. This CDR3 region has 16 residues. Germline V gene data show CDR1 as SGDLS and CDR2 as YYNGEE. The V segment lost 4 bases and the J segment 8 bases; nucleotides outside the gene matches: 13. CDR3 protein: CASSPQWTGSGGELFF. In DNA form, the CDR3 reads TGTGCCAGCAGCCCCCAGTGGACAGGGTCGGGTGGGGAGCTGTTTTTT. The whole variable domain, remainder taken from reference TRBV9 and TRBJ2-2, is DSGVTQTPKHLITATGQRVTLRCSPRSGDLSVYWYQQSLDQGLQFLIQYYNGEERAKGNILERFSAQQFPDLHSELNLSSLELGDSALYFCASSPQWTGSGGELFFGEGSRLTVL.

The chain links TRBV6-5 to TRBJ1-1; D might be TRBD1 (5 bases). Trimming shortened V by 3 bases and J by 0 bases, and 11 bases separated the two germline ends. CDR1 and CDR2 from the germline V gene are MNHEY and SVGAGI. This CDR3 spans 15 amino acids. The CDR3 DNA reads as TGTGCCAGCAGTTATATCGGGGGGATGAACACTGAAGCTTTCTTT. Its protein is CASSYIGGMNTEAFF.

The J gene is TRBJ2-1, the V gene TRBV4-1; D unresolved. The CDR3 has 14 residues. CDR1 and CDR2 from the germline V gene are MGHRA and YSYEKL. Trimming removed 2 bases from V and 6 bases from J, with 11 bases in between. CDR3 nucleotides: TGCGCCAGCAGCCAAAACGCCGCAGGCAATGAGCAGTTCTTC. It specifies CASSQNAAGNEQFF.

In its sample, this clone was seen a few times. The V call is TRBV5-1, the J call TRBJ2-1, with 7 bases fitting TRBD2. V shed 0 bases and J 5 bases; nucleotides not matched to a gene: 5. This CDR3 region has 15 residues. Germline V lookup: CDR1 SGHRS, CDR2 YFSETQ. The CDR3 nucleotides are TGCGCCAGCAGCTTGGTCGGGGGGTCTAACAATGAGCAGTTCTTC. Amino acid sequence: CASSLVGGSNNEQFF.

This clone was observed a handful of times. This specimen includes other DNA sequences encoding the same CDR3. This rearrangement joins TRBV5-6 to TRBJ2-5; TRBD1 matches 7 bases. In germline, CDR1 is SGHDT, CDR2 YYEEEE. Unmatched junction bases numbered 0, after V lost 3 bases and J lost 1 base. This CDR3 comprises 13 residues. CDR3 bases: TGTGCCAGCAGCTGGGACAGCCAAGAGACCCAGTACTTC. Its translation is CASSWDSQETQYF.

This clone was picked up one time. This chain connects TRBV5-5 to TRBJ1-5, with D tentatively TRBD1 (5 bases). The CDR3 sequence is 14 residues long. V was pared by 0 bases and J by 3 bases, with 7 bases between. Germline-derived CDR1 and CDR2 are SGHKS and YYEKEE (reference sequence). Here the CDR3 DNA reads TGTGCCAGCAGCTTGGCCAGGGTCAATCAGCCCCAGCATTTT. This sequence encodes CASSLARVNQPQHF.

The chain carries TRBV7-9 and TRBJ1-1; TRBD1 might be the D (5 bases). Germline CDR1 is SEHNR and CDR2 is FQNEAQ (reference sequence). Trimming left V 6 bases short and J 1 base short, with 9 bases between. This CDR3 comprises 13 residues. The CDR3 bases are TGTGCCAGCAGTAGGACATCGAACACTGAAGCTTTCTTT. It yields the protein CASSRTSNTEAFF.

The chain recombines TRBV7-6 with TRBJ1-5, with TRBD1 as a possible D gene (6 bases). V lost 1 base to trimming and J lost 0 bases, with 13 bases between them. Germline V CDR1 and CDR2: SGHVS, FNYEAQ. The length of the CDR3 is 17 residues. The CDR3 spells CASSLEGRQVSNQPQHF. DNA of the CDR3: TGTGCCAGCAGCTTAGAAGGGCGACAGGTTAGCAATCAGCCCCAGCATTTT.

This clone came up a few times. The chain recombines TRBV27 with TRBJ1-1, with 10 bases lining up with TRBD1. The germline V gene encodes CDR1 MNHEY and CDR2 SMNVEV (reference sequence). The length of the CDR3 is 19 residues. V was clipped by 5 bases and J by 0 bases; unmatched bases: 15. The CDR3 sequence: CASSTDRDRGRNMNTEAFF. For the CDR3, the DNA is TGTGCCAGCAGTACCGACCGGGACAGGGGACGGAACATGAACACTGAAGCTTTCTTT.

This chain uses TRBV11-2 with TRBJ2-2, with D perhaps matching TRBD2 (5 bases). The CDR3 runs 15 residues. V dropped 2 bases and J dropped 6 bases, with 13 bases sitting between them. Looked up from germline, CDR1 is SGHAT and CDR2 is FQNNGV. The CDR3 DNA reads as TGTGCCAGCAGCTTACGCGGGTCCTCCGCCGGGGAGCTGTTTTTT. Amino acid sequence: CASSLRGSSAGELFF.

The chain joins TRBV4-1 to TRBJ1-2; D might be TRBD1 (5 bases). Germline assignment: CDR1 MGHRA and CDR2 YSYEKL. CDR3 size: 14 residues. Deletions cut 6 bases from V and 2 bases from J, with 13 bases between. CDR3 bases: TGCGCCAGCAGGTCCCCGGGGGGGAACTATGGCTACACCTTC. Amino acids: CASRSPGGNYGYTF.

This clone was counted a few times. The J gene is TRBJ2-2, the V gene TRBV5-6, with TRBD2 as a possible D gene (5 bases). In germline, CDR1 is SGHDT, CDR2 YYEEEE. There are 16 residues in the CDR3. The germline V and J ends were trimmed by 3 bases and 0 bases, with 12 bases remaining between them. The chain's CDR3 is CASSYGMFANTGELFF. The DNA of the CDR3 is TGTGCCAGCAGCTACGGGATGTTCGCGAACACCGGGGAGCTGTTTTTT.

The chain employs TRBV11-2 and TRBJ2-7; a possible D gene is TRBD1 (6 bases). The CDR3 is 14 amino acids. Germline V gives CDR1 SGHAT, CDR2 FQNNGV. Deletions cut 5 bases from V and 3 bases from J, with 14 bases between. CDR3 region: CASSPLTGNYEQYF. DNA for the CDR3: TGTGCCAGCAGCCCGTTGACAGGAAACTACGAGCAGTACTTC.

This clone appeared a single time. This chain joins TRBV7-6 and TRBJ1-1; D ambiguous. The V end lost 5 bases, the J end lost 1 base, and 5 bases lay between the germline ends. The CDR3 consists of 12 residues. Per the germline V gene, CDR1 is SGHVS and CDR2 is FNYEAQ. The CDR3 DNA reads TGTGCCAGCAGCGACTGGAACACTGAAGCTTTCTTT. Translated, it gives CASSDWNTEAFF.

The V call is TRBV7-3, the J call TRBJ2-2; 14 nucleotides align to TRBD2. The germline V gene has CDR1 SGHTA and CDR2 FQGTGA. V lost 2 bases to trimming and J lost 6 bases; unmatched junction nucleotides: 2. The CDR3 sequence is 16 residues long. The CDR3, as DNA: TGTGCCAGCAGCTTAGGACTAGCGGGGGGAGCCGGGGAGCTGTTTTTT. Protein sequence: CASSLGLAGGAGELFF.

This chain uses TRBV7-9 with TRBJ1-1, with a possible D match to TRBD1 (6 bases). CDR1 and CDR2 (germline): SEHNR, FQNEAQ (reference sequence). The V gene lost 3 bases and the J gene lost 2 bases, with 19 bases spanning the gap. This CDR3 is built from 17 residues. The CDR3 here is CASSFTGQVEGNTEAFF. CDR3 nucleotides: TGTGCCAGCAGCTTCACAGGGCAGGTTGAAGGTAACACTGAAGCTTTCTTT.

The CDR3 region is CASRGRTGNTGELFF. CDR3 sequence (DNA): TGTGCCAGCAGGGGACGGACAGGGAACACCGGGGAGCTGTTTTTT. The chain uses TRBV27 and TRBJ2-2; TRBD1 matches at 7 bases. CDR3 length equals 15 residues. Trimming took 6 bases from V and 1 from J; bases not matched to a gene: 5. CDR1 is MNHEY, CDR2 SMNVEV, per germline (reference sequence).

The CDR3 DNA reads TGTGCCAGCTCAGCCCCGGGACTAGCGGGAACTGGGGCCAACGTCCTGACTTTC. Translated: CASSAPGLAGTGANVLTF. The V gene is TRBV18, the J gene TRBJ2-6, with 13 positions matching TRBD2. The CDR3 spans 18 residues. V lost 5 bases, J lost 2 bases, and 6 bases stayed unmatched. The germline CDR1 and CDR2 sequences are KGHSH and LQKENI.